Listed here are 14 T cell receptor beta chains from one sample, sequenced in a study of T cells after yellow fever vaccination. TCRdb independently ran MiXCR on the 5' RACE reads; one entry per CDR3 protein. The sample records 46,000 or so distinct CDR3 sequences, more than 6% being singletons. The sample here was PBMCs, either bulk or a sorted T-cell subset (CD4+, CD8+, memory, or dextramer-sorted; not recorded which), taken 45 days after the yellow fever booster vaccination. These TCRs come from a young man who received the YFV17D yellow fever vaccine.

This clonotype was observed a few times. V gene TRBV7-9 combines with J gene TRBJ2-3, with TRBD2 identical over 9 bases. CDR3 length: 15 residues. Germline CDR1 is SEHNR and CDR2 is FQNEAQ (reference sequence). V was pared by 5 bases and J by 4 bases, with 7 bases of the junction left unmatched. This CDR3 reads CASSKKREAADTQYF. In DNA, the CDR3 is TGTGCCAGCAGCAAAAAGCGGGAGGCAGCAGATACGCAGTATTTT.

Remarks on this clonotype: A much larger clonotype is one base distant, so this may be a read error. V usage is TRBV7-2 and J usage is TRBJ2-2; TRBD2 might be the D (5 bases). In germline, CDR1 is SGHTA, CDR2 FQGNSA. CDR3 length: 14 residues. For the CDR3, the DNA is TGTGCCAGAAGCTTAGTCTGGAGGTCCGGGGAGCTGTTTTTT. It codes for CARSLVWRSGELFF.

This clonotype was picked up one time. A read error may produce the germline difference seen at one junction end. This chain links TRBV7-6 with TRBJ2-2, with D tentatively TRBD1 or TRBD2 (5 bases each). Germline CDR1 reads SGHVS; CDR2 reads FNYEAQ. CDR3 size: 16 residues. In DNA form, the CDR3 reads TGTGGCAGCAGCCGACTCGGGGCTACGAACACCGGGGAGCTGTTTTTT. Translation: CGSSRLGATNTGELFF.

V is TRBV4-2 and J is TRBJ2-4; 7 bases match TRBD1. Per the germline V gene, CDR1 is LGHNA and CDR2 is YNFKEQ. With 1 base clipped from V and 7 bases from J, the junction kept 4 bases outside the gene matches. The CDR3 runs to 14 residues. The CDR3 protein is CASSQVTGDNIQYF. CDR3 in DNA: TGTGCCAGCAGCCAAGTTACAGGGGATAACATTCAGTACTTC.

This clonotype was observed at least ten times. V and J are TRBV6-2 or TRBV6-3 and TRBJ1-2; the D is unclear. Germline V gene sequence: CDR1 MNHEY, CDR2 SVGEGT. The CDR3 is made up of 12 amino acids. Trimming took 5 bases from V and 9 from J, leaving 13 bases between them. The CDR3 DNA reads as TGTGCCAGCAGTACTGGACTTCGTAGCTACACCTTC. Protein product: CASSTGLRSYTF.

This clonotype was detected once. The V gene is TRBV5-6, the J gene TRBJ2-1, with TRBD2 matching over 7 bases. Germline-derived CDR1 and CDR2 are SGHDT and YYEEEE. The length of the CDR3 is 14 residues. V lost 3 bases to trimming and J lost 10 bases; unmatched junction nucleotides: 10. The CDR3 region has the DNA TGTGCCAGCAGCTACGGGGGGACTGCCAGGGAGCAGTTCTTC. This sequence encodes CASSYGGTAREQFF.

The chain uses TRBV5-4 and TRBJ2-5; D remains ambiguous. The germline CDR1 and CDR2 sequences are SGHNT and YYREEE (reference sequence). V lost 0 bases, J lost 2 bases, and 5 bases lay in between. The CDR3 is 13 residues long. CDR3 region: CASSLDRQETQYF. DNA for the CDR3: TGTGCCAGCAGCTTGGACAGACAAGAGACCCAGTACTTC.

In this sample, this clonotype turned up many times. The V call is TRBV27, the J call TRBJ2-1; TRBD2 matches 10 bases. This CDR3 contains 13 residues. CDR1 MNHEY and CDR2 SMNVEV come from the germline V gene (reference sequence). Unmatched junction bases numbered 5, after V lost 6 bases and J lost 9 bases. CDR3 bases: TGTGCCAGCAGCCTGGGACTAGCGCTTGAGCAGTTCTTC. Its protein product is CASSLGLALEQFF.

A few counts support this clonotype. V and J are TRBV7-2 and TRBJ1-2; 8 nucleotides match TRBD1. V trimming: 5 bases; J trimming: 3 bases; junction bases outside the gene matches: 11. Germline loops: CDR1 SGHTA, CDR2 FQGNSA. This CDR3 contains 16 residues. DNA for the CDR3: TGTGCCAGCAGCGGATCACCGGGACAGGTCGACTATGGCTACACCTTC. This encodes CASSGSPGQVDYGYTF.

The sample holds a few counts of this clonotype. The DNA for the CDR3 is TGTGCCAGCAGCTTCTGGACTACGTCGGGCTACACCTTC. Amino acids: CASSFWTTSGYTF. The J gene is TRBJ1-2, the V gene TRBV9; D is unclear. Germline V gives CDR1 SGDLS, CDR2 YYNGEE. The CDR3 has 13 residues. V was shortened by 4 bases and J by 8 bases, with 15 bases between the two germline ends.

This clonotype has a count of ten or more. The V and J genes are TRBV29-1 and TRBJ2-2; tentatively, D is TRBD1 or TRBD2 (6 bases each). The CDR3 has 13 residues. Looked up from germline, CDR1 is SQVTM and CDR2 is ANQGSEA. The V end lost 6 bases, the J end lost 5 bases, and 13 bases lay between the germline ends. CDR3 amino acids: CSVQGTGTGELFF. The CDR3 DNA follows: TGCAGCGTGCAGGGGACTGGAACCGGGGAGCTGTTTTTT.

This clonotype was picked up a small number of times. The chain recombines TRBV19 with TRBJ2-7; no clear D gene. Germline loops: CDR1 LNHDA, CDR2 SQIVND (reference sequence). V dropped 6 bases and J dropped 3 bases, with 9 bases sitting between them. This CDR3 contains 12 residues. The CDR3 sequence: CASSAGLYEQYF. The DNA for the CDR3 is TGTGCCAGTAGCGCTGGGCTCTACGAGCAGTACTTC.

The gene calls are TRBV5-1 and TRBJ1-1; no firm D call. The CDR3 has 15 amino acids. Trimming took 4 bases from V and 2 from J, leaving 15 bases between them. Germline V gene data show CDR1 as SGHRS and CDR2 as YFSETQ. The CDR3 region is CASSADARGNTEAFF. CDR3 bases: TGCGCCAGCAGCGCGGACGCCCGGGGAAACACTGAAGCTTTCTTT. The full variable domain, completed using reference TRBV5-1 and TRBJ1-1, is KAGVTQTPRYLIKTRGQQVTLSCSPISGHRSVSWYQQTPGQGLQFLFEYFSETQRNKGNFPGRFSGRQFSNSRSEMNVSTLELGDSALYLCASSADARGNTEAFFGQGTRLTVV.

The chain couples TRBV9 to TRBJ1-2; D gene ambiguous. In germline, CDR1 is SGDLS, CDR2 YYNGEE. V was cut by 0 bases and J by 8 bases, with 11 bases left in between. The CDR3 spans 13 residues. Here the CDR3 reads CASSVETTGGYTF. The CDR3 nucleotides read TGTGCCAGCAGCGTAGAGACCACGGGCGGCTACACCTTC. Looking up the rest from reference TRBV9 and TRBJ1-2 gives the full variable domain: DSGVTQTPKHLITATGQRVTLRCSPRSGDLSVYWYQQSLDQGLQFLIQYYNGEERAKGNILERFSAQQFPDLHSELNLSSLELGDSALYFCASSVETTGGYTFGSGTRLTVV.